The 2 T cell receptor beta chains below were found in one sample sequenced in a study of graft-versus-host responses after intestinal transplantation. Repertoires were generated with immunoSEQ multiplex PCR, while TCRdb's copy carries only in-frame clones and drops some. Of 49,000 or so clones listed, approximately 92% are singletons. This specimen was PBMCs, taken more than 750 days after a first intestinal transplant, on the day of a second. The receptors derive from a human patient who received an intestinal transplant, so some T cells may come from the graft donor.

The chain links TRBV30 to TRBJ2-1, with 7 bases fitting TRBD2. The germline V gene encodes CDR1 GTSNPN and CDR2 SVGIG (reference sequence). With V trimmed by 3 bases and J by 10 bases, 6 bases remained unmatched. This CDR3 has 12 residues. CDR3 coding DNA: TGTGCCTGGAGGGGGGAGGGCCAAGAGCAGTTCTTC. Translation: CAWRGEGQEQFF.

The chain couples TRBV6-5 to TRBJ1-6; tentative D call: TRBD1 (6 bases). The CDR3 runs to 15 residues. The V end was cut by 2 bases, the J end by 6 bases, with 11 bases between. Per the germline V gene, CDR1 is MNHEY and CDR2 is SVGAGI. Here the CDR3 reads CASSYRRGANSPLHF. DNA for the CDR3: TGTGCCAGCAGTTACCGCAGGGGCGCTAATTCACCCCTCCACTTT.